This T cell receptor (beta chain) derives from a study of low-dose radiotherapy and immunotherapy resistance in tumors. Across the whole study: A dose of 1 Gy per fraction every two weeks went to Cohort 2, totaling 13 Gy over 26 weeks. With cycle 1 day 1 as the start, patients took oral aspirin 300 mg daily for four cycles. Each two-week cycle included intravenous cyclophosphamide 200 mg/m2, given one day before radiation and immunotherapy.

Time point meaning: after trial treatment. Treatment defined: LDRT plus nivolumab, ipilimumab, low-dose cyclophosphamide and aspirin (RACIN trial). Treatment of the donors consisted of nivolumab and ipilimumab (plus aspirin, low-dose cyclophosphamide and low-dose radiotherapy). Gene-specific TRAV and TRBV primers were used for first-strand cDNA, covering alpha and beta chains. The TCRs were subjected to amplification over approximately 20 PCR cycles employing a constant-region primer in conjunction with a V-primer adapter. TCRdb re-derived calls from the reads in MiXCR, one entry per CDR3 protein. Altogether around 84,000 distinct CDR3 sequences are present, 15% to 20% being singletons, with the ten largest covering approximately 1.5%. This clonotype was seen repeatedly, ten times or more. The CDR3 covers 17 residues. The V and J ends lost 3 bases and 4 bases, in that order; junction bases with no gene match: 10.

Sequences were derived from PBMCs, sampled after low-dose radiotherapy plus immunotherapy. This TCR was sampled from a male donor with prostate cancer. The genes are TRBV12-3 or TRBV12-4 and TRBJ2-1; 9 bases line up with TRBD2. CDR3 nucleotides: TGTGCCAGCAGTTTCGGAGCGACTAGCGGATGGTACAATGAGCAGTTCTTC. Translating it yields CASSFGATSGWYNEQFF.